These 6 T cell receptor beta chains were sequenced from one sample in a study of T-cell memory formation after mild COVID-19. TCRdb ran MiXCR on the 5' RACE reads and lists one entry per CDR3 protein. The sample shows 70,000 to 95,000 distinct CDR3 sequences, 13% of them seen only once. The sample was PBMCs or a T cell subset sorted from them (not recorded which). Receptor source: a man between 18 and 35 years old who had mild COVID-19 (a few samples of this study predate the infection). Cell type and time point are not known.

This clonotype came up many times. CDR3 in amino acids: CASSRRAGQGGDTQYF. The CDR3 region has the DNA TGTGCCAGCAGCAGAAGGGCGGGACAGGGAGGTGATACGCAGTATTTT. The V call is TRBV7-2, the J call TRBJ2-3; 9 bases are a match to TRBD1. Germline V gives CDR1 SGHTA, CDR2 FQGNSA. J gave up 6 bases and V 5 bases, and 12 bases lay outside the gene matches. The CDR3 is 16 amino acids. Combining the CDR3 with reference TRBV7-2 and TRBJ2-3 gives the whole variable domain GAGVSQSPSNKVTEKGKDVELRCDPISGHTALYWYRQSLGQGLEFLIYFQGNSAPDKSGLPSDRFSAERTGGSVSTLTIQRTQQEDSAVYLCASSRRAGQGGDTQYFGPGTRLTVL.

This clonotype was recorded a few times. The chain uses TRBV12-5 and TRBJ2-7; maybe TRBD1 (6 bases). V shed 2 bases and J shed 3 bases, with 14 bases lying between them. This CDR3 has 15 residues. Germline V gene data show CDR1 as LGHNT and CDR2 as FRNRAP. The CDR3 region is CASGLLGHGDYEQYF. The CDR3 DNA follows: TGTGCTAGTGGTTTGTTGGGACACGGGGACTACGAGCAGTACTTC.

In its sample, this clonotype was seen many times. V gene TRBV4-2 combines with J gene TRBJ2-3; the D gene is possibly TRBD2 (6 bases). Germline V gives CDR1 LGHNA, CDR2 YNFKEQ. Trimming shortened V by 6 bases and J by 0 bases, and 16 bases separated the two germline ends. CDR3 length: 16 amino acids. CDR3 nucleotides: TGTGCCAGCAGTCAAAACGCCGGGAGTAGCACAGATACGCAGTATTTT. It yields the protein CASSQNAGSSTDTQYF.

The chain carries TRBV27 and TRBJ2-1; possible D gene TRBD1, 6 bases. Germline lookup yields CDR1 MNHEY and CDR2 SMNVEV (reference sequence). This CDR3 is built from 15 residues. Trimming stripped 5 bases from V and 0 bases from J, with 11 bases between. The CDR3 is CASSQTGSSYNEQFF. For the CDR3, the DNA is TGTGCCAGCAGTCAAACAGGGAGCTCCTACAATGAGCAGTTCTTC.

This clonotype was detected a few times. The chain joins TRBV4-1 to TRBJ2-1, with 15 bases matching TRBD2. Germline V lookup: CDR1 MGHRA, CDR2 YSYEKL. The CDR3 consists of 15 residues. The V gene end was trimmed by 1 base and the J gene end by 8 bases; junction bases not matched to a gene: 0. DNA of the CDR3: TGCGCCAGCAGCCAAGGGACTAGCGGGGGGGATGAGCAGTTCTTC. Protein: CASSQGTSGGDEQFF.

The rearrangement joins TRBV6-6 to TRBJ1-2; perhaps TRBD1 as D (6 bases). This CDR3 is built from 13 residues. The ends were cut back, 5 bases at V and 4 bases at J, with 11 bases in the middle. Looked up from germline, CDR1 is MNHNY and CDR2 is SVGAGI (reference sequence). CDR3 sequence: CASSLDRSYGYTF. The CDR3 bases are TGTGCCAGCAGTCTCGACAGGTCCTATGGCTACACCTTC.